This entry describes one T cell receptor (beta chain). Antigen specificity is unknown. These data are taken from a study of cytomegalovirus exposure and HLA in healthy donors. Whole-study findings and limits: In a later analysis, TCR beta V- and J-gene trimming was associated with a missense DCLRE1C variant.

PCR was performed using 60 Vbeta and 13 Jbeta primers. Some clones are missing from TCRdb's copy, which holds only in-frame ones; the method was immunoSEQ multiplex PCR. This sample has about 240,000 clones, with 70% to 90% found just once. Germline values: CDR1 LNHNV, CDR2 YYDKDF (reference sequence). The CDR3 length is 18 residues. The J segment lost 3 bases and the V segment lost 1 base, leaving 9 bases of the junction unmatched. The origin of this receptor is a girl aged 2 to 9 in good health and CMV-seronegative. Sequencing used PBMCs. The chain joins TRBV15 to TRBJ2-1; TRBD2 agrees at 10 bases. The CDR3 loop is CATSRGWTSGLNYNEQFF. Here the CDR3 DNA reads TGTGCCACCAGCAGAGGGTGGACTAGCGGATTAAACTACAATGAGCAGTTCTTC. Looking up the rest from reference TRBV15 and TRBJ2-1 gives the full variable domain: DAMVIQNPRYQVTQFGKPVTLSCSQTLNHNVMYWYQQKSSQAPKLLFHYYDKDFNNEADTPDNFQSRRPNTSFCFLDIRSPGLGDTAMYLCATSRGWTSGLNYNEQFFGPGTRLTVL.